The T cell receptor (beta chain) under discussion was sequenced for a study of blood T cell repertoires in COVID-19. TCRdb keeps only in-frame clones here, not all; method: immunoSEQ multiplex PCR. The sample has 120,000 to 150,000 clones, around nine tenths seen once. The V end lost 0 bases, the J end lost 1 base, and 10 bases lay between the germline ends. Per germline, CDR1 SGHTS and CDR2 YDEGEE. The CDR3 has 15 residues. This clonotype was sampled from a man aged 60 to 69 with active or convalescent COVID-19. The sample comprised peripheral blood. The chain couples TRBV5-8 to TRBJ1-1, with unresolved D. The CDR3 loop is CASSLAVNWNTEAFF. The CDR3 nucleotides are TGTGCCAGCAGCTTGGCCGTCAACTGGAACACTGAAGCTTTCTTT.